A single sample is the source of the 17 T cell receptor beta chains below, sequenced in a study of shared clonotypes between healthy human individuals. Assay: immunoSEQ multiplex PCR; the TCRdb copy retains only in-frame clones and omits some. The repertoire holds around 940,000 clones, with 76% as singletons. Source material: memory CD4+ T cells sorted from blood. Subset here: CD45RA-negative fraction. The receptor set was obtained from a man between 18 and 29 years old in good health.

J is TRBJ1-5 and V is TRBV4-3; no clear D. From germline, CDR1 is LGHNA and CDR2 YSLEER. The CDR3 consists of 15 residues. V was pared by 0 bases and J by 9 bases, with 15 bases between. CDR3 coding DNA: TGCGCCAGCAGCCAAGATCATAATGGTCGCGCGCCCCAGCATTTT. This sequence encodes CASSQDHNGRAPQHF.

Here the CDR3 reads CASSLNRGEETQYF. CDR3 DNA sequence: TGTGCCAGCTCTCTTAATCGGGGTGAAGAGACCCAGTACTTC. V gene TRBV18 combines with J gene TRBJ2-5, with D perhaps TRBD2 (5 bases). The CDR3 consists of 14 residues. In germline, CDR1 is KGHSH, CDR2 LQKENI. Between the trimmed V and J ends, which lost 6 bases and 3 bases, there was a span of 14 bases.

This clone came up a few times. The chain carries TRBV5-4 and TRBJ1-1, with no clear D. The germline V gene encodes CDR1 SGHNT and CDR2 YYREEE (reference sequence). CDR3 length equals 12 residues. The V gene lost 4 bases and the J gene lost 7 bases, with 11 bases spanning the gap. CDR3 bases: TGTGCCAGCAGCAACACGGGAGGTGAAGCTTTCTTT. Amino acids: CASSNTGGEAFF.

In this sample, this clone turned up a few times. This chain links TRBV9 with TRBJ2-2; TRBD1 is a possible D gene (5 bases). Germline CDR1 SGDLS, CDR2 YYNGEE. CDR3 length: 14 residues. Trimming stripped 0 bases from V and 8 bases from J, with 11 bases between. The CDR3 sequence is CASSVGDSRGELFF. In DNA, the CDR3 is TGTGCCAGCAGCGTAGGCGACAGTAGAGGGGAGCTGTTTTTT.

This clone has a single count. The CDR3 loop is CASSLSEAFF. CDR3 DNA: TGTGCCAGCAGCCTTTCAGAAGCTTTCTTT. This chain joins TRBV7-9 and TRBJ1-1; no clear D gene. Between the trimmed V and J ends, which lost 5 bases and 8 bases, there was a span of 6 bases. The length of the CDR3 is 10 residues. In germline, CDR1 is SEHNR, CDR2 FQNEAQ (reference sequence).

The chain recombines TRBV7-2 with TRBJ2-3; tentative D call: TRBD2 (6 bases). Germline-derived CDR1 and CDR2 are SGHTA and FQGNSA. The CDR3 totals 14 residues. Trimming cost V 6 bases and J 0 bases, with 10 bases left between them. The CDR3: CASRAGPSTDTQYF. CDR3 in DNA: TGTGCCAGCAGGGCGGGACCCAGCACAGATACGCAGTATTTT.

The chain carries TRBV28 and TRBJ2-1; 13 nucleotides agree with TRBD2. The CDR3 has 13 residues. The germline V gene encodes CDR1 MDHEN and CDR2 SYDVKM. The V gene end was trimmed by 9 bases and the J gene end by 8 bases; junction bases not matched to a gene: 4. CDR3 in DNA: TGTGCCAGTGGGACTAGCGGGGTCCATGAGCAGTTCTTC. As protein: CASGTSGVHEQFF.

The chain uses TRBV7-2 and TRBJ2-2; D call uncertain. This CDR3 is 16 amino acids long. The V gene lost 5 bases and the J gene lost 0 bases, with 13 bases spanning the gap. Germline CDR1 is SGHTA and CDR2 is FQGNSA. CDR3 protein: CASSAEIVANTGELFF. CDR3 DNA sequence: TGTGCCAGCAGCGCAGAGATAGTCGCGAACACCGGGGAGCTGTTTTTT.

CDR3 amino acids: CASSSRQSSGANVLTF. The CDR3 DNA reads TGTGCCAGCAGCTCTAGACAGAGCTCTGGGGCCAACGTCCTGACTTTC. The J gene is TRBJ2-6, the V gene TRBV7-2; a possible D gene is TRBD1 (5 bases). CDR3 length: 16 amino acids. Trimming took off 4 bases at V and 0 bases at J, with 10 bases between the two ends. Germline V lookup: CDR1 SGHTA, CDR2 FQGNSA.

The rearrangement uses TRBV27 and TRBJ2-7; the match to TRBD2 covers 9 bases. CDR1 is MNHEY and CDR2 is SMNVEV in the germline V gene (reference sequence). The CDR3 has 14 residues. V gave up 7 bases and J gave up 0 bases; unmatched junction bases: 4. CDR3 amino acids: CASKPSGNSYEQYF. The CDR3 bases are TGTGCCAGCAAACCTAGCGGGAACTCCTACGAGCAGTACTTC.

The chain employs TRBV2 and TRBJ1-2, with unresolved D. Germline V gene sequence: CDR1 SNHLY, CDR2 FYNNEI. Trimming removed 4 bases at V and 8 bases at J, with 11 bases between. The CDR3 sequence is 12 residues long. This CDR3 reads CASSAESVGYTF. The CDR3 nucleotides are TGTGCCAGCAGTGCGGAGTCAGTAGGCTACACCTTC.

This chain connects TRBV29-1 to TRBJ2-1, with D unresolved. The CDR3 runs 19 residues. Trimming removed 4 bases from V and 10 bases from J, with 35 bases in between. CDR1 SQVTM and CDR2 ANQGSEA come from the germline V gene. The CDR3 loop is CSVGTDVVRPHKLAGEQFF. As DNA, the CDR3 is TGCAGCGTTGGCACCGACGTTGTGAGGCCCCATAAGTTAGCCGGGGAGCAGTTCTTC.

The chain is built from TRBV2 and TRBJ2-1, with 9 bases lining up with TRBD2. The CDR3 extends over 14 amino acids. Trimming at V came to 4 bases and at J to 8 bases, leaving 6 bases not matched to a gene. Germline lookup yields CDR1 SNHLY and CDR2 FYNNEI. Here the CDR3 reads CASSVSGSGYEQFF. The CDR3 bases are TGTGCCAGCAGTGTTAGCGGGAGTGGGTATGAGCAGTTCTTC.

A word on this clone: This sequence may be a read error, since a much larger clone differs from it by one base. The chain couples TRBV27 to TRBJ2-1; D is undetermined. The CDR3 has 11 amino acids. Trimming left V 5 bases short and J 3 bases short, with 2 bases between. The germline gives CDR1 MNHEY, CDR2 SMNVEV (reference sequence). The CDR3 loop is CASSNYNEQFF. The CDR3 region has the DNA TGTGCCAGCAGTAACTACAATGAGCAGTTCTTC.

V usage is TRBV18 and J usage is TRBJ1-1, with D hard to call. Between the trimmed V and J ends, which lost 8 bases and 2 bases, there was a span of 15 bases. The CDR3 has 14 amino acids. Germline V gives CDR1 KGHSH, CDR2 LQKENI. In DNA, the CDR3 is TGTGCCAGCAAAGGCGGCAGACTTAACACTGAAGCTTTCTTT. The encoded protein is CASKGGRLNTEAFF.

This chain joins TRBV30 and TRBJ2-7; TRBD2 matches at 11 bases. The CDR3 has 16 amino acids. Germline CDR1 GTSNPN, CDR2 SVGIG (reference sequence). V shed 2 bases and J 1 base; nucleotides not matched to a gene: 7. CDR3: CAWSRSGRAGSYEQYF. The CDR3 nucleotides read TGTGCCTGGAGTCGTAGCGGGAGGGCCGGTTCCTACGAGCAGTACTTC.

CDR3 bases: TGTGCCAGCAGTTCCTGGACAGGGGTAGAAAAACTGTTTTTT. Protein sequence: CASSSWTGVEKLFF. The chain couples TRBV27 to TRBJ1-4, with TRBD1 matching 9 bases. Trimming at V came to 4 bases and at J to 8 bases, leaving 5 bases not matched to a gene. The CDR3 has 14 amino acids. From germline, CDR1 is MNHEY and CDR2 SMNVEV (reference sequence).